The 32 T cell receptor beta chains in this list originate from one sample, sequenced in a study of T cell responses to AZD1222 COVID-19 vaccine (dated by TCRdb to about 2021). The time point tag for this specimen amounts to: baseline before first vaccination. The library was produced with the immunoSEQ multiplex PCR assay. As stored in TCRdb, this immuneACCESS dataset retains in-frame rearrangements with V and J assigned. A fraction of the clones does not appear; measured against another copy, unresolved V genes explain less than half of the discrepancy, and the remainder lacks a known reason. Across this sample there are about 150,000 clones, with around nine tenths seen only once. Of the sample, 1.8% is held by the ten largest clones. This specimen was peripheral blood, taken on day 0 of AZD1222 vaccination. All receptors derive from an adult in good health.

The chain joins TRBV9 to TRBJ1-2; D gene ambiguous. The CDR3 runs 13 residues. Trimming shortened V by 0 bases and J by 8 bases, and 11 bases separated the two germline ends. Germline values: CDR1 SGDLS, CDR2 YYNGEE. CDR3: CASSVDVRYGYTF. CDR3 bases: TGTGCCAGCAGCGTAGACGTGAGATACGGCTACACCTTC.

This clone was seen more than once but under ten times. The V and J genes are TRBV9 and TRBJ2-5; weak D call: TRBD1 (8 bases). The V end was cut by 3 bases, the J end by 6 bases, with 15 bases between. Germline values: CDR1 SGDLS, CDR2 YYNGEE. The CDR3 extends over 14 amino acids. The CDR3 DNA sequence: TGTGCCAGCAGCGCTAACAGGGGGACTAAGACCCAGTACTTC. The encoded protein is CASSANRGTKTQYF.

The gene calls are TRBV9 and TRBJ2-5; D might be TRBD2 (5 bases). Germline loops: CDR1 SGDLS, CDR2 YYNGEE. The CDR3 consists of 14 residues. V lost 0 bases and J 5 bases, leaving 11 bases between the germline ends. The CDR3 DNA follows: TGTGCCAGCAGCGTAGGAGGGAGTGGGGAGACCCAGTACTTC. Its protein is CASSVGGSGETQYF.

This chain joins TRBV7-9 and TRBJ1-2; the match to TRBD1 covers 10 bases. Germline V gene sequence: CDR1 SEHNR, CDR2 FQNEAQ (reference sequence). This CDR3 has 15 residues. J was trimmed by 6 bases and V by 4 bases; bases with no gene match: 8. The CDR3 DNA reads TGTGCCAGCAGCTCTAGGACAGGGGGGATACATGGCTACACCTTC. This codes for CASSSRTGGIHGYTF.

This clone was seen only a few times. This chain uses TRBV29-1 with TRBJ2-7; the match to TRBD2 covers 10 bases. The CDR3 is made up of 14 amino acids. Germline trimming cut 6 bases from V and 3 bases from J; bases unmatched to any gene: 8. Germline V gene lookup returns CDR1 SQVTM and CDR2 ANQGSEA. The CDR3 loop is CSVATGTSVYEQYF. DNA for the CDR3: TGCAGCGTAGCTACGGGGACTAGCGTCTACGAGCAGTACTTC.

The rearrangement uses TRBV19 and TRBJ1-1; D unresolved. Trimming took off 3 bases at V and 7 bases at J, with 9 bases between the two ends. The CDR3 runs to 12 residues. Per germline, CDR1 LNHDA and CDR2 SQIVND (reference sequence). The CDR3 DNA sequence: TGTGCCAGTAGTATTGGACGGCATGAAGCTTTCTTT. Its protein product is CASSIGRHEAFF. The whole variable domain, filled in from reference TRBV19 and TRBJ1-1, reads DGGITQSPKYLFRKEGQNVTLSCEQNLNHDAMYWYRQDPGQGLRLIYYSQIVNDFQKGDIAEGYSVSREKKESFPLTVTSAQKNPTAFYLCASSIGRHEAFFGQGTRLTVV.

The chain employs TRBV10-3 and TRBJ2-2, with 9 bases lining up with TRBD2. J gave up 4 bases and V 2 bases, and 5 bases lay outside the gene matches. CDR1 is ENHRY and CDR2 is SYGVKD in the germline V gene. There are 16 residues in the CDR3. CDR3 coding DNA: TGTGCCATCAGTGAGGGGACTAGCCCGACCACCGGGGAGCTGTTTTTT. Translation gives CAISEGTSPTTGELFF.

The chain joins TRBV7-3 to TRBJ2-5; 12 nucleotides line up with TRBD2. V was clipped by 5 bases and J by 5 bases; unmatched bases: 9. The CDR3 sequence is 16 residues long. Per germline, CDR1 SGHTA and CDR2 FQGTGA. CDR3 DNA: TGTGCCAGCAGCCCGACTAGCGGGAGAGGGAGTGAGACCCAGTACTTC. Its protein product is CASSPTSGRGSETQYF.

The V and J genes are TRBV30 and TRBJ2-7; possible D gene TRBD2, 5 bases. Looked up from germline, CDR1 is GTSNPN and CDR2 is SVGIG (reference sequence). The CDR3 totals 15 residues. V lost 3 bases and J 2 bases, leaving 17 bases between the germline ends. Here the CDR3 reads CAWRAVLGLTYEQYF. CDR3 nucleotide sequence: TGTGCCTGGAGAGCGGTACTGGGTTTGACCTACGAGCAGTACTTC.

This sequence joins TRBV7-2 and TRBJ1-1; TRBD1 is a possible D gene (5 bases). Germline V gene sequence: CDR1 SGHTA, CDR2 FQGNSA. The CDR3 contains 14 residues. Trimming took off 4 bases at V and 0 bases at J, with 9 bases between the two ends. CDR3 loop: CASSSSQVNTEAFF. The DNA of the CDR3 is TGTGCCAGCAGCTCATCACAGGTGAACACTGAAGCTTTCTTT.

CDR3: CASGLVQDRYLTGELFF. The CDR3 DNA is TGTGCTAGTGGTTTGGTACAGGACAGATACCTCACCGGGGAGCTGTTTTTT. The chain recombines TRBV12-5 with TRBJ2-2; TRBD1 might be the D (6 bases). Trimming removed 0 bases at V and 4 bases at J, with 15 bases between. Germline CDR1 and CDR2: LGHNT and FRNRAP. This CDR3 comprises 17 residues.

The chain links TRBV7-2 to TRBJ2-7; the match to TRBD2 covers 10 bases. The CDR3 is 18 residues long. The germline gives CDR1 SGHTA, CDR2 FQGNSA. V was pared by 4 bases and J by 4 bases, with 16 bases of the junction left unmatched. CDR3 DNA: TGTGCCAGCAGCTCAGGGAAGGGGGCTAGCGGGAGTTCTTACGAGCAGTACTTC. Residues: CASSSGKGASGSSYEQYF.

The CDR3 nucleotides are TGTGCCAGCAGCTTAGTAGGGCGAGGAGATACGCAGTATTTT. Its translation is CASSLVGRGDTQYF. The chain employs TRBV11-1 and TRBJ2-3, with unresolved D. CDR1 is SGHAT, CDR2 FQDESV, per germline (reference sequence). Trimming cost V 1 base and J 5 bases, with 10 bases left between them. The CDR3 runs to 14 residues.

This rearrangement joins TRBV5-5 to TRBJ1-4; TRBD1 matches 7 bases. With V trimmed by 4 bases and J by 0 bases, 6 bases remained unmatched. The germline V gene encodes CDR1 SGHKS and CDR2 YYEKEE (reference sequence). This CDR3 is built from 16 residues. CDR3 in amino acids: CASSAGQDATNEKLFF. CDR3 DNA sequence: TGTGCCAGCAGCGCTGGACAGGACGCAACTAATGAAAAACTGTTTTTT.

This chain uses TRBV28 with TRBJ2-7, with TRBD2 as a possible D gene (5 bases). Trimming stripped 4 bases from V and 0 bases from J, with 10 bases between. The CDR3 consists of 14 residues. Germline CDR1 reads MDHEN; CDR2 reads SYDVKM. This CDR3 reads CASSSPGSSYEQYF. The CDR3, as DNA: TGTGCCAGCAGTTCACCGGGGAGCTCCTACGAGCAGTACTTC.

The rearrangement joins TRBV2 to TRBJ1-4, with D possibly being TRBD1 (5 bases). Trimming took 1 base from V and 4 from J, leaving 10 bases between them. This CDR3 spans 15 amino acids. Germline V gene data show CDR1 as SNHLY and CDR2 as FYNNEI. CDR3 coding DNA: TGTGCCAGCAGTGAAGTGACAGAACGTAATGAAAAACTGTTTTTT. Translation gives CASSEVTERNEKLFF.

The rearrangement links TRBV10-1 to TRBJ2-1; D gene uncertain. Germline CDR1 reads WNHNN; CDR2 reads SYGVQD (reference sequence). V was cut by 3 bases and J by 1 base, with 7 bases left in between. This CDR3 is built from 14 residues. Here the CDR3 DNA reads TGCGCCAGCAGTGACACTTTTTCCTACAATGAGCAGTTCTTC. This translates into CASSDTFSYNEQFF.

The CDR3 loop reads CASRRTVDSNQPQHF. The CDR3 coding sequence is TGCGCCAGCAGACGGACAGTAGATAGCAATCAGCCCCAGCATTTT. J is TRBJ1-5 and V is TRBV4-1; maybe TRBD1 (6 bases). The germline gives CDR1 MGHRA, CDR2 YSYEKL. Trimming removed 6 bases from V and 0 bases from J, with 12 bases in between. The CDR3 is made up of 15 amino acids.

This clone was picked up one time. The J gene is TRBJ1-1, the V gene TRBV19; possibly TRBD1 for D (5 bases). The V gene lost 3 bases and the J gene lost 8 bases, with 13 bases spanning the gap. Germline V gene lookup returns CDR1 LNHDA and CDR2 SQIVND (reference sequence). This CDR3 is built from 13 residues. Written as DNA, the CDR3 is TGTGCCAGTAGTATGGCGGCAGGGAAAGAAGCTTTCTTT. Protein: CASSMAAGKEAFF. Full variable domain (missing parts from reference TRBV19 and TRBJ1-1): DGGITQSPKYLFRKEGQNVTLSCEQNLNHDAMYWYRQDPGQGLRLIYYSQIVNDFQKGDIAEGYSVSREKKESFPLTVTSAQKNPTAFYLCASSMAAGKEAFFGQGTRLTVV.

V gene TRBV25-1 combines with J gene TRBJ2-1, with 10 bases fitting TRBD2. CDR1 and CDR2 (germline): MGHDK, SYGVNS. The CDR3 has 16 amino acids. After removal of 5 bases from V and 7 bases from J, the junction contained 11 bases not matched to a gene. This CDR3 reads CASSSLAGAGRNEQFF. CDR3 in DNA: TGTGCCAGCAGTTCCCTAGCGGGAGCGGGGAGGAATGAGCAGTTCTTC.

The rearrangement joins TRBV19 to TRBJ2-7; a weak D match, TRBD1 (6 bases). Germline V gene data show CDR1 as LNHDA and CDR2 as SQIVND (reference sequence). Trimming shortened V by 2 bases and J by 5 bases, and 13 bases separated the two germline ends. There are 14 residues in the CDR3. CDR3 sequence: CASSIRGGGHEQYF. For the CDR3, the DNA is TGTGCCAGTAGTATACGGGGTGGGGGCCACGAGCAGTACTTC.

This chain connects TRBV7-3 to TRBJ1-6; D remains ambiguous. With 6 bases removed from V and 7 bases from J, the gap between germline ends came to 28 bases. The CDR3 loop spans 19 amino acids. Germline assignment: CDR1 SGHTA and CDR2 FQGTGA. The CDR3 is CASRHLSPKNSTDNSPLHF. CDR3 coding DNA: TGTGCCAGCAGGCATCTCTCCCCGAAAAATAGCACGGACAATTCACCCCTCCACTTT.

This chain uses TRBV19 with TRBJ2-1, with 10 positions matching TRBD1. CDR3 length: 13 residues. Losses at the gene ends were 4 bases for V and 7 bases for J; bases not matched to a gene: 1. The germline V gene has CDR1 LNHDA and CDR2 SQIVND (reference sequence). The CDR3 loop reads CASSRTGGNEQFF. CDR3 sequence (DNA): TGTGCCAGTAGTAGGACAGGGGGTAATGAGCAGTTCTTC.

This sequence joins TRBV7-9 and TRBJ2-7; a possible D gene is TRBD1 (6 bases). Germline CDR1 and CDR2: SEHNR and FQNEAQ (reference sequence). Trimming stripped 1 base from V and 2 bases from J, with 18 bases between. This CDR3 has 17 amino acids. The CDR3 DNA sequence: TGTGCCAGCAGCTTAGAATCACTACAGGGTCCTACCTACGAGCAGTACTTC. It yields the protein CASSLESLQGPTYEQYF.

V is TRBV27 and J is TRBJ1-2; D call uncertain. Trimming removed 6 bases at V and 3 bases at J, with 14 bases between. This CDR3 region has 14 residues. CDR1 MNHEY and CDR2 SMNVEV come from the germline V gene (reference sequence). The CDR3 region has the DNA TGTGCCAGCAGATTTCAGGTCGGGGACTATGGCTACACCTTC. Its translation is CASRFQVGDYGYTF.

The chain links TRBV19 to TRBJ2-1; 8 bases are shared with TRBD2. With 5 bases clipped from V and 6 bases from J, the junction kept 6 bases outside the gene matches. The CDR3 is 14 residues long. Germline V gene sequence: CDR1 LNHDA, CDR2 SQIVND (reference sequence). The CDR3 DNA follows: TGTGCCAGTAGTTTGGGACTAGGGGGCAATGAGCAGTTCTTC. This translates into CASSLGLGGNEQFF. Full variable domain (missing parts from reference TRBV19 and TRBJ2-1): DGGITQSPKYLFRKEGQNVTLSCEQNLNHDAMYWYRQDPGQGLRLIYYSQIVNDFQKGDIAEGYSVSREKKESFPLTVTSAQKNPTAFYLCASSLGLGGNEQFFGPGTRLTVL.

The CDR3 coding sequence is TGTGCCAGCAGCCAAGGCTCACATTATAGCAATCAGCCCCAGCATTTT. Translated, it gives CASSQGSHYSNQPQHF. The genes are TRBV3-1 (or the pseudogene TRBV3-2) and TRBJ1-5; D uncertain. Germline CDR1 is LGHDT and CDR2 is YNNKEL (reference sequence). The ends were cut back, 1 base at V and 0 bases at J, with 10 bases in the middle. This CDR3 comprises 16 residues.

V is TRBV16 and J is TRBJ2-7, with D possibly being TRBD1 (6 bases). Germline V lookup: CDR1 KGHSY, CDR2 FQNENV. This CDR3 has 14 amino acids. The V end lost 6 bases, the J end lost 5 bases, and 17 bases lay between the germline ends. The DNA of the CDR3 is TGTGCCAGCAGTCCCCAGGACAGCCTCCACGAGCAGTACTTC. Residues: CASSPQDSLHEQYF.

The V call is TRBV18, the J call TRBJ1-1; D call uncertain. V was cut by 5 bases and J by 6 bases, with 16 bases left in between. In germline, CDR1 is KGHSH, CDR2 LQKENI. The CDR3 is 14 residues long. CDR3 nucleotide sequence: TGTGCCAGCTCATCCGGGCCAGATTCGTCTGAAGCTTTCTTT. The encoded protein is CASSSGPDSSEAFF.

This chain uses TRBV5-6 with TRBJ1-2; D not certain. The V end lost 0 bases, the J end lost 2 bases, and 14 bases lay between the germline ends. CDR3 length: 16 residues. From germline, CDR1 is SGHDT and CDR2 YYEEEE. CDR3 in amino acids: CASSLDQGSGNYGYTF. The CDR3 DNA reads TGTGCCAGCAGCTTGGATCAAGGGTCCGGGAACTATGGCTACACCTTC.

The genes are TRBV6-1 and TRBJ2-7, with D unclear. Trimming pared 2 bases from V and 0 bases from J, leaving 8 bases between. The CDR3 loop spans 14 amino acids. Germline CDR1 MNHNS, CDR2 SASEGT. The CDR3 sequence is CASSELGFSYEQYF. CDR3 in DNA: TGTGCCAGCAGTGAACTCGGGTTCTCCTACGAGCAGTACTTC.

The chain has TRBV4-1 and TRBJ1-1; 8 bases map to TRBD1. V shed 4 bases and J 9 bases; nucleotides not matched to a gene: 13. The CDR3 length is 15 residues. Germline CDR1 is MGHRA and CDR2 is YSYEKL. CDR3 coding DNA: TGCGCCAGCAGCCTAGACGGACAGGGACGTCCGCAAGCTTTCTTT. Its protein product is CASSLDGQGRPQAFF.